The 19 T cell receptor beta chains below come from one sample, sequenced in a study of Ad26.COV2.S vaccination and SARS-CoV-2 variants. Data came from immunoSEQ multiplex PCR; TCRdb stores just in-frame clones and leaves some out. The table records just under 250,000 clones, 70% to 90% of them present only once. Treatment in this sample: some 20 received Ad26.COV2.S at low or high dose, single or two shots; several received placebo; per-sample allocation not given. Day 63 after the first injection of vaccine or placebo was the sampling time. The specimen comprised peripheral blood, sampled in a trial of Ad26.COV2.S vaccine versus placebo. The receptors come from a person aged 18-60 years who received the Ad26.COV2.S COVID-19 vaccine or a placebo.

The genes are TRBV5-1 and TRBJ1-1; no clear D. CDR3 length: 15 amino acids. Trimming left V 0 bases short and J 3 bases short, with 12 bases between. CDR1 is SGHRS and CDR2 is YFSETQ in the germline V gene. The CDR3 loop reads CASSLEAPPDTEAFF. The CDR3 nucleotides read TGCGCCAGCAGCTTGGAGGCCCCTCCGGACACTGAAGCTTTCTTT.

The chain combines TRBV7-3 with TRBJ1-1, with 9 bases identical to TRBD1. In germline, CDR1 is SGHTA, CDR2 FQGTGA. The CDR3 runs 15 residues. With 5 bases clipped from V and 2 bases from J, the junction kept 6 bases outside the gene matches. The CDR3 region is CASSTTGGINTEAFF. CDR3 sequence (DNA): TGTGCCAGCAGCACGACAGGGGGAATCAACACTGAAGCTTTCTTT.

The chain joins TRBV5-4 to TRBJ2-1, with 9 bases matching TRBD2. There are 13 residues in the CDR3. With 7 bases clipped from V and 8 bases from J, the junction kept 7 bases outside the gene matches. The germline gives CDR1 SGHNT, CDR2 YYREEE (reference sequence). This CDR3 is CASAGGARDEQFF. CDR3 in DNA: TGTGCCAGCGCGGGGGGGGCTAGGGATGAGCAGTTCTTC.

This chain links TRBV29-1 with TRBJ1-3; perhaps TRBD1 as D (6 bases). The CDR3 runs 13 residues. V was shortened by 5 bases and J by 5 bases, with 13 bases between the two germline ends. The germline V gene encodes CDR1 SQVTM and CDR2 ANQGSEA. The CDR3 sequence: CSVLGDKRNTIYF. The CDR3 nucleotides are TGCAGCGTTCTTGGGGACAAACGAAACACCATATATTTT.

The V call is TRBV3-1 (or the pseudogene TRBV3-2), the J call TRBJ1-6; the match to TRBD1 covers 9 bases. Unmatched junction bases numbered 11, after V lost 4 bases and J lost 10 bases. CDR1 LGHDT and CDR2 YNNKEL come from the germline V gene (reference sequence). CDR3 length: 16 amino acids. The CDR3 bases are TGTGCCAGCAGCCGCGACCCGACAGGGGGTGGCTCACCCCTCCACTTT. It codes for CASSRDPTGGGSPLHF.

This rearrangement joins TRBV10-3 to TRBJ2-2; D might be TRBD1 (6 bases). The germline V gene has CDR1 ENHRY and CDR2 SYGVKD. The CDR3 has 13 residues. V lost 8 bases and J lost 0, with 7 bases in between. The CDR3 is CAIEGANTGELFF. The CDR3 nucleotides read TGTGCCATCGAGGGGGCGAACACCGGGGAGCTGTTTTTT.

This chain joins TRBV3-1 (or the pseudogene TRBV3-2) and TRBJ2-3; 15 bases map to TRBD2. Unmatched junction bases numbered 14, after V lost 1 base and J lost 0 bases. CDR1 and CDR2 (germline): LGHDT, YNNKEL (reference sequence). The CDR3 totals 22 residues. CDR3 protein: CASSQVPLGTSGRRGSTDTQYF. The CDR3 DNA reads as TGTGCCAGCAGCCAAGTACCCCTCGGGACTAGCGGGAGGCGTGGGAGCACAGATACGCAGTATTTT.

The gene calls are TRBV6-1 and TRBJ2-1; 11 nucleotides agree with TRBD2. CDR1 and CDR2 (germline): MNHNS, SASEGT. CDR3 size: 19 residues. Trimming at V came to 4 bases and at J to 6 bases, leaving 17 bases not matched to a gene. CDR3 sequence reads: CASSAMTTISGGAINEQFF. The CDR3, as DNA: TGTGCCAGCAGTGCAATGACGACTATTAGCGGGGGGGCGATCAATGAGCAGTTCTTC.

The CDR3 nucleotides read TGTGCCAGCAGCGCCGACGCTCTTCAGCCCCAGCATTTT. Translating it yields CASSADALQPQHF. The rearrangement joins TRBV6-4 to TRBJ1-5; D unresolved. This CDR3 spans 13 amino acids. In germline, CDR1 is MRHNA, CDR2 SNTAGT. V shed 6 bases and J shed 6 bases, with 12 bases lying between them.

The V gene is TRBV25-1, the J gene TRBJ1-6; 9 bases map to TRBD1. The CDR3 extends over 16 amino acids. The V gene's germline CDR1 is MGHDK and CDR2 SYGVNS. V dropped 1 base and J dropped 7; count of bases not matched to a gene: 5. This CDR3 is CASSEFSGTGNSPLHF. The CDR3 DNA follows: TGTGCCAGCAGTGAATTTTCCGGGACAGGGAATTCACCCCTCCACTTT.

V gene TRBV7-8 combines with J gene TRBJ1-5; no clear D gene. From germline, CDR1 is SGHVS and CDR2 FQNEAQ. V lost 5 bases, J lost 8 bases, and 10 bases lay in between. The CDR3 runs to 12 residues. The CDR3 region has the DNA TGTGCCAGCAGCCGGATTAGGGAGCCCCAGCATTTT. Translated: CASSRIREPQHF. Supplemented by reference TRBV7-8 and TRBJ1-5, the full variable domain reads GAGVSQSPRYKVAKRGQDVALRCDPISGHVSLFWYQQALGQGPEFLTYFQNEAQLDKSGLPSDRFFAERPEGSVSTLKIQRTQQEDSAVYLCASSRIREPQHFGDGTRLSIL.

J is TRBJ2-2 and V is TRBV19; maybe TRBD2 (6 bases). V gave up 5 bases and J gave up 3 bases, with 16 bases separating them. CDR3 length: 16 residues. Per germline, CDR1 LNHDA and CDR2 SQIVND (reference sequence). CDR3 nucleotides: TGTGCCAGTAGTGACGCCGGCAGGGAGGACACCGGGGAGCTGTTTTTT. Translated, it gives CASSDAGREDTGELFF.

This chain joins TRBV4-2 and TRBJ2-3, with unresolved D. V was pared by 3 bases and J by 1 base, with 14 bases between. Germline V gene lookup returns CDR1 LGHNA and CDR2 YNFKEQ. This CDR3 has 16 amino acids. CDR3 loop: CASSHDRATGTDTQYF. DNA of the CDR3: TGTGCCAGCAGCCATGACCGGGCAACGGGCACAGATACGCAGTATTTT.

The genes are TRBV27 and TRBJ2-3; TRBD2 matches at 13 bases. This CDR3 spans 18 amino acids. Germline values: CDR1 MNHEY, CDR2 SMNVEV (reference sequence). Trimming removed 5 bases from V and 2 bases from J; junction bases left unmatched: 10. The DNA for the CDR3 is TGTGCCAGCAGTGTAACTAGCGGGAGGGTTTTTTCCACAGATACGCAGTATTTT. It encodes CASSVTSGRVFSTDTQYF.

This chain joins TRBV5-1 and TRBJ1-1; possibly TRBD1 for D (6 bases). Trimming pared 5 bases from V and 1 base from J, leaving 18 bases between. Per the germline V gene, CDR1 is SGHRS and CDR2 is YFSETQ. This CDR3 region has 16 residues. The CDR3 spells CASSLRFAGQNTEAFF. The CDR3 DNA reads TGCGCCAGCAGTCTACGGTTCGCGGGACAGAACACTGAAGCTTTCTTT.

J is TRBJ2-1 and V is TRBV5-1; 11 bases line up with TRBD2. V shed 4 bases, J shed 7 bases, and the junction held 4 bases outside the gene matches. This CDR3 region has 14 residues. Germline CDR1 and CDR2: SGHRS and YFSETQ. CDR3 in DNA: TGCGCCAGCAGCAAGGGGACTAGCGGAAATGAGCAGTTCTTC. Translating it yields CASSKGTSGNEQFF.

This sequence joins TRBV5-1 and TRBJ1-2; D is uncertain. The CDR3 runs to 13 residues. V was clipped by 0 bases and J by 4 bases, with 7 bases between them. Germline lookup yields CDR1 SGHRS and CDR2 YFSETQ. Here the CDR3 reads CASSLGNPYGYTF. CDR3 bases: TGCGCCAGCAGCTTGGGGAATCCCTATGGCTACACCTTC.

The CDR3 loop reads CASSQGTVLRGQYF. DNA for the CDR3: TGTGCCAGCAGTCAAGGGACAGTTCTACGAGGGCAGTACTTC. V is TRBV28 and J is TRBJ2-7, with TRBD1 matching over 7 bases. Germline V lookup: CDR1 MDHEN, CDR2 SYDVKM. V trimming: 5 bases; J trimming: 9 bases; junction bases outside the gene matches: 13. The CDR3 is 14 amino acids.

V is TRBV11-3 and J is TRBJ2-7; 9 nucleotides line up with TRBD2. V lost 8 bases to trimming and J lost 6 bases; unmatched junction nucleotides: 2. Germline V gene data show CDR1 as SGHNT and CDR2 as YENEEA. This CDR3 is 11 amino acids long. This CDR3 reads CASAGGGEQYF. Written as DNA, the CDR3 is TGTGCCAGCGCGGGAGGGGGCGAGCAGTACTTC. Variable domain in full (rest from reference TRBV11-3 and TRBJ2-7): EAGVVQSPRYKIIEKKQPVAFWCNPISGHNTLYWYLQNLGQGPELLIRYENEEAVDDSQLPKDRFSAERLKGVDSTLKIQPAELGDSAVYLCASAGGGEQYFGPGTRLTVT.